The 15 T cell receptor beta chains below come from one sample, sequenced in a study of blood T cell repertoires in COVID-19 (dated by TCRdb to about 2020). Libraries were constructed by the immunoSEQ multiplex PCR assay. This is the immuneACCESS table as TCRdb keeps it, with only in-frame sequences that have V and J called. A part of the clones is gone; compared with another copy, unresolved V genes explain less than half, and the rest is unexplained. The sample table records over 75,000 clones; around 81% of these occur just once. 8.7% of the sample lies in the top ten. Material for sequencing was peripheral blood. These receptors were taken from a man aged 50 to 60 who had recovered from COVID-19.

The DNA of the CDR3 is TGTGCCAGCAGCTCTCGGGACTACCACGGGAGTAATTCCTACGAGCAGTACTTC. This encodes CASSSRDYHGSNSYEQYF. The chain combines TRBV7-2 with TRBJ2-7; 7 positions match TRBD2. Per the germline V gene, CDR1 is SGHTA and CDR2 is FQGNSA. Unmatched junction bases numbered 16, after V lost 4 bases and J lost 1 base. The CDR3 extends over 18 amino acids.

Only a few counts were recorded for this clone. The chain has TRBV4-3 and TRBJ2-1, with 9 bases fitting TRBD2. The germline CDR1 and CDR2 sequences are LGHNA and YSLEER. The CDR3 totals 14 residues. Trimming took 0 bases from V and 13 from J; bases not matched to a gene: 7. CDR3 amino acids: CASSQDQREVPQFF. The CDR3 bases are TGCGCCAGCAGCCAAGATCAGCGGGAGGTGCCCCAGTTCTTC.

This rearrangement joins TRBV9 to TRBJ2-1; 7 bases align to TRBD2. CDR1 SGDLS and CDR2 YYNGEE come from the germline V gene. The CDR3 is 16 residues long. The V segment lost 4 bases and the J segment 0 bases; nucleotides outside the gene matches: 7. DNA of the CDR3: TGTGCCAGCAGCCGACTAGCAGTACGCTCCTACAATGAGCAGTTCTTC. This sequence encodes CASSRLAVRSYNEQFF. The complete variable domain, with remaining parts taken from reference TRBV9 and TRBJ2-1, reads DSGVTQTPKHLITATGQRVTLRCSPRSGDLSVYWYQQSLDQGLQFLIQYYNGEERAKGNILERFSAQQFPDLHSELNLSSLELGDSALYFCASSRLAVRSYNEQFFGPGTRLTVL.

The V gene is TRBV6-1, the J gene TRBJ2-3; D not resolved. Trimming left V 2 bases short and J 2 bases short, with 11 bases between. Germline CDR1 reads MNHNS; CDR2 reads SASEGT. This CDR3 has 15 amino acids. In DNA form, the CDR3 reads TGTGCCAGCAGTGAAATCGTAGCATCCACAGATACGCAGTATTTT. Its translation: CASSEIVASTDTQYF.

The rearrangement joins TRBV27 to TRBJ2-2; D is unresolved. The CDR3 sequence is 15 residues long. Germline-derived CDR1 and CDR2 are MNHEY and SMNVEV (reference sequence). V lost 1 base, J lost 6 bases, and 12 bases lay in between. The CDR3 nucleotides are TGTGCCAGCAGTTTATTTCTGGAGTCCGCCGGGGAGCTGTTTTTT. It specifies CASSLFLESAGELFF.

The chain combines TRBV6-5 with TRBJ1-1; D is unresolved. Germline V gives CDR1 MNHEY, CDR2 SVGAGI. With 3 bases removed from V and 2 bases from J, the gap between germline ends came to 7 bases. The CDR3 is made up of 13 amino acids. The CDR3: CASSYMANTEAFF. CDR3 DNA sequence: TGTGCCAGCAGTTATATGGCCAACACTGAAGCTTTCTTT.

V and J are TRBV18 and TRBJ1-1; D gene unclear. The CDR3 contains 14 residues. The V end lost 2 bases, the J end lost 5 bases, and 12 bases lay between the germline ends. Germline V gene lookup returns CDR1 KGHSH and CDR2 LQKENI. The CDR3 protein is CASSPARGGTEAFF. CDR3 coding DNA: TGTGCCAGCTCACCAGCTCGGGGAGGAACTGAAGCTTTCTTT.

The gene calls are TRBV9 and TRBJ2-1, with 7 bases fitting TRBD2. The germline gives CDR1 SGDLS, CDR2 YYNGEE. The CDR3 contains 14 residues. Unmatched junction bases numbered 4, after V lost 0 bases and J lost 7 bases. CDR3 in amino acids: CASSVGGGLNEQFF. CDR3 nucleotides: TGTGCCAGCAGCGTAGGGGGGGGACTGAATGAGCAGTTCTTC. Full variable domain (remainder filled in from reference TRBV9 and TRBJ2-1): DSGVTQTPKHLITATGQRVTLRCSPRSGDLSVYWYQQSLDQGLQFLIQYYNGEERAKGNILERFSAQQFPDLHSELNLSSLELGDSALYFCASSVGGGLNEQFFGPGTRLTVL.

The chain is built from TRBV30 and TRBJ2-3; D is undetermined. The CDR3 loop spans 11 amino acids. Germline CDR1 is GTSNPN and CDR2 is SVGIG (reference sequence). The ends were cut back, 0 bases at V and 5 bases at J, with 3 bases in the middle. The DNA of the CDR3 is TGTGCCTGGAGTGTACAAGATACGCAGTATTTT. Amino acids: CAWSVQDTQYF. Full variable domain (rest looked up from reference TRBV30 and TRBJ2-3): SQTIHQWPATLVQPVGSPLSLECTVEGTSNPNLYWYRQAAGRGLQLLFYSVGIGQISSEVPQNLSASRPQDRQFILSSKKLLLSDSGFYLCAWSVQDTQYFGPGTRLTVL.

This clone was recorded only once. The V gene is TRBV7-8, the J gene TRBJ1-4, with TRBD1 matching 8 bases. This CDR3 is built from 15 residues. Germline trimming cut 5 bases from V and 8 bases from J; bases unmatched to any gene: 10. Germline V CDR1 and CDR2: SGHVS, FQNEAQ. In nucleotides, the CDR3 is TGTGCCAGCAGCACCTTCAGGGGGCTCGCGGAAAAACTGTTTTTT. Translation: CASSTFRGLAEKLFF.

A few counts support this clone. The chain employs TRBV4-1 and TRBJ1-1, with TRBD1 identical over 8 bases. Germline V CDR1 and CDR2: MGHRA, YSYEKL. With V trimmed by 3 bases and J by 0 bases, 6 bases remained unmatched. The CDR3 runs to 16 residues. DNA of the CDR3: TGCGCCAGCAGCCAGGGCCCGGACAGGGTGAACACTGAAGCTTTCTTT. Residues: CASSQGPDRVNTEAFF.

This chain uses TRBV11-3 with TRBJ2-3; 12 bases fit TRBD2. Germline lookup yields CDR1 SGHNT and CDR2 YENEEA. J gave up 0 bases and V 5 bases, and 3 bases lay outside the gene matches. The CDR3 is 16 amino acids. The CDR3 protein is CASSPGLAGSTDTQYF. As DNA, the CDR3 is TGTGCCAGCAGCCCAGGACTAGCGGGGAGCACAGATACGCAGTATTTT. Complete variable domain (other parts from reference TRBV11-3 and TRBJ2-3): EAGVVQSPRYKIIEKKQPVAFWCNPISGHNTLYWYLQNLGQGPELLIRYENEEAVDDSQLPKDRFSAERLKGVDSTLKIQPAELGDSAVYLCASSPGLAGSTDTQYFGPGTRLTVL.

This clone was detected once. The chain employs TRBV27 and TRBJ2-1; 10 bases are a match to TRBD2. Trimming removed 1 base from V and 9 bases from J; junction bases left unmatched: 15. The CDR3 is 18 residues long. The V gene's germline CDR1 is MNHEY and CDR2 SMNVEV (reference sequence). Written as DNA, the CDR3 is TGTGCCAGCAGTTTATACCCTGGTGCAGCGGGAGGGCAGGGTGAGCAGTTCTTC. Protein product: CASSLYPGAAGGQGEQFF.

This clone has more than one count but fewer than ten. The chain recombines TRBV12-5 with TRBJ2-3; possible D gene TRBD1, 5 bases. Germline values: CDR1 LGHNT, CDR2 FRNRAP. The CDR3 has 15 amino acids. Trimming shortened V by 1 base and J by 1 base, and 9 bases separated the two germline ends. CDR3: CASGLGRVGTDTQYF. CDR3 nucleotide sequence: TGTGCTAGTGGTTTGGGCAGGGTGGGCACAGATACGCAGTATTTT.

This sequence joins TRBV19 and TRBJ1-1; D possibly corresponds to TRBD1 (5 bases). Germline V gene lookup returns CDR1 LNHDA and CDR2 SQIVND (reference sequence). This CDR3 comprises 16 residues. V dropped 3 bases and J dropped 1 base, with 15 bases sitting between them. CDR3 residues: CASSILGLGRNTEAFF. CDR3 DNA sequence: TGTGCCAGTAGTATTTTGGGGTTGGGGCGGAACACTGAAGCTTTCTTT.